A selection of T cell receptor beta chains follows, all from one sample in a study of T cells after yellow fever vaccination. TCRdb reprocessed the 5' RACE reads with MiXCR, giving one entry per CDR3 protein. The sample has under 150,000 distinct CDR3 sequences; 7.7% are singletons. The sequencing used CD4+ T cells sorted from PBMCs, collected 5 days after the yellow fever booster vaccination. These receptors came from a man younger than 45 who received the YFV17D yellow fever vaccine. Both conserved end residues are part of each CDR3. A D gene is named only where the DNA matches it firmly. Not all rows give a size; the values are once, few, many and, for expanded clones, a class.

clone_size,j_call,v_call,d_call,cdr3_aa,cdr3_nt
many,TRBJ2-7,TRBV7-2,-,CASSPRVWANSYEQYF,TGTGCCAGCAGCCCCAGGGTCTGGGCGAACTCCTACGAGCAGTACTTC
many,TRBJ1-1,TRBV5-6,TRBD1,CASLQTGVNGEAFF,TGTGCCAGCCTTCAAACAGGGGTAAACGGTGAAGCTTTCTTT
many,TRBJ2-2,TRBV11-2,TRBD1,CASSLGTGGHQTGELFF,TGTGCCAGCAGCTTGGGAACAGGGGGCCATCAGACCGGGGAGCTGTTTTTT
few,TRBJ2-3,TRBV7-2,TRBD1,CASSSGTGVPDTQYF,TGTGCCAGCAGCTCCGGGACAGGGGTTCCAGATACGCAGTATTTT
many,TRBJ2-5,TRBV20-1,TRBD2,CSARDFLAGWQETQYF,TGCAGTGCTAGAGATTTCCTAGCGGGATGGCAAGAGACCCAGTACTTC
many,TRBJ2-3,TRBV20-1,TRBD2,CSVPTSGGISDTQYF,TGCAGTGTTCCGACTAGCGGGGGGATAAGTGATACGCAGTATTTT
few,TRBJ1-6,TRBV7-9,TRBD1,CASSSGTGGAPLHF,TGTGCCAGCAGCTCCGGGACAGGGGGTGCACCCCTCCACTTT
many,TRBJ2-1,TRBV10-3,TRBD2,CAISDGAGAGFEQFF,TGTGCCATCAGTGACGGGGCGGGAGCCGGGTTTGAGCAGTTCTTC
many,TRBJ1-5,TRBV4-2,-,CASSQDGREQPQHF,TGTGCCAGCAGCCAAGACGGTCGGGAGCAGCCCCAGCATTTT
few,TRBJ2-5,TRBV29-1,TRBD1,CSGSQGALRETQYF,TGCAGCGGCTCACAGGGGGCGCTGAGGGAGACCCAGTACTTC
-,TRBJ2-2,TRBV20-1,-,CSAGRVRTGELFF,TGCAGTGCTGGCAGGGTTCGCACCGGGGAGCTGTTTTTT
-,TRBJ1-4,TRBV19,-,CASRSRPNEKLFF,TGTGCCAGTAGATCCAGACCTAATGAAAAACTGTTTTTT
few,TRBJ1-6,TRBV21-1,-,CASSQGRFGSPLHF,TGTGCCAGCAGCCAGGGGAGGTTTGGATCACCCCTCCACTTT
many,TRBJ2-5,TRBV11-2,-,CASSLSGETQYF,TGTGCCAGCAGCTTAAGTGGAGAGACCCAGTACTTC
many,TRBJ1-5,TRBV12-3/TRBV12-4,-,CASRSTGPRQPQHF,TGTGCCAGTCGCTCAACGGGTCCCCGTCAGCCCCAGCATTTT
many,TRBJ2-5,TRBV4-2,-,CASSPGFTSETQYF,TGTGCCAGCAGCCCGGGCTTCACATCTGAGACCCAGTACTTC
many,TRBJ1-2,TRBV7-2,-,CASSSQDRNYGYTF,TGTGCCAGCAGCTCCCAGGACAGAAACTATGGCTACACCTTC
many,TRBJ1-2,TRBV29-1,-,CSGQAGDYGYTF,TGCAGCGGCCAAGCGGGGGACTATGGCTACACCTTC
many,TRBJ1-5,TRBV27,-,CASSGRGYSNQPQHF,TGTGCCAGCAGCGGTCGGGGGTATAGCAATCAGCCCCAGCATTTT
-,TRBJ2-1,TRBV5-1,TRBD1,CASSLVPGQGNNEQFF,TGCGCCAGCAGCTTGGTACCGGGACAGGGGAATAATGAGCAGTTCTTC
-,TRBJ2-2,TRBV7-2,-,CASSSPTVSGELFF,TGTGCCAGCAGCTCCCCGACAGTCTCCGGGGAGCTGTTTTTT
many,TRBJ2-1,TRBV7-2,TRBD2,CASSLGAGGYNEQFF,TGTGCCAGCAGCTTAGGAGCGGGAGGGTACAATGAGCAGTTCTTC
many,TRBJ2-5,TRBV10-1,TRBD2,CASSPSGQETQYF,TGCGCCAGCAGTCCTAGCGGTCAAGAGACCCAGTACTTC
many,TRBJ2-3,TRBV10-3,TRBD2,CAISDKRELVDTQYF,TGTGCCATCAGTGATAAGCGGGAGCTGGTAGATACGCAGTATTTT
many,TRBJ2-1,TRBV7-2,-,CASSVGELSEQFF,TGTGCCAGCAGTGTCGGAGAGTTAAGTGAGCAGTTCTTC
many,TRBJ2-5,TRBV6-5,-,CASSYSLRVVGETQYF,TGTGCCAGCAGCTACTCACTCAGGGTCGTCGGGGAGACCCAGTACTTC
many,TRBJ2-3,TRBV20-1,TRBD2,CSARKSGLADTQYF,TGCAGTGCTAGGAAATCGGGACTAGCGGATACGCAGTATTTT
few,TRBJ2-3,TRBV18,TRBD1,CASSPRLDRADTQYF,TGTGCCAGCTCACCGCGACTGGACAGGGCCGATACGCAGTATTTT
many,TRBJ1-4,TRBV20-1,-,CSARDRQPVNEKLFF,TGCAGTGCTAGAGATAGACAGCCGGTTAATGAAAAACTGTTTTTT
many,TRBJ2-7,TRBV30,TRBD1,CAWRAGGWYEQYF,TGTGCCTGGAGAGCAGGGGGCTGGTACGAGCAGTACTTC
many,TRBJ1-2,TRBV11-2,-,CASSRTPYGYTF,TGTGCCAGCAGCCGAACCCCTTATGGCTACACCTTC
many,TRBJ2-1,TRBV12-3/TRBV12-4,-,CASSLRLDQGGPEQFF,TGTGCCAGCAGTTTAAGGCTCGATCAAGGGGGTCCCGAGCAGTTCTTC
-,TRBJ2-1,TRBV5-1,-,CASSWGNPSDEQFF,TGCGCCAGCAGCTGGGGGAACCCTTCGGATGAGCAGTTCTTC
few,TRBJ1-2,TRBV25-1,-,CASRPDTDYGYTF,TGTGCCAGCAGACCGGACACGGACTATGGCTACACCTTC
many,TRBJ2-7,TRBV25-1,TRBD2,CASRLAGQQYF,TGTGCCAGCAGGCTAGCGGGCCAGCAGTACTTC
many,TRBJ2-7,TRBV4-2,TRBD2,CASSQGGGLASYEQYF,TGTGCCAGCAGCCAAGGGGGGGGACTAGCTTCGTACGAGCAGTACTTC
many,TRBJ1-2,TRBV2,TRBD1,CARGTGGGYTF,TGTGCCAGAGGGACAGGAGGTGGCTACACCTTC